These T cell receptor beta chains were read from a single sample in a study of control samples from healthy donors and cancer patients. The assay was immunoSEQ multiplex PCR, and TCRdb's table has in-frame clones only and misses some. The sample consists of 150,000 to 200,000 clones, 85% to 95% of them appearing once. Sequencing input: blood. All receptors come from a man aged 30-40 years in good health. Both conserved end residues are part of each CDR3. The D gene is left open where the match is weak. Where a row states a size, it is once, few, many or the class of an expanded clone; other rows omit it.

D	V	size	J	CDR3	DNA
NA	TRBV19	NA	TRBJ2-7	CASSIVYAGEQYF	TGTGCCAGTAGTATAGTATATGCGGGAGAGCAGTACTTC
NA	TRBV12-3/TRBV12-4	few	TRBJ2-5	CASSVRGETQYF	TGTGCCAGCAGTGTCAGGGGAGAGACCCAGTACTTC
TRBD1	TRBV12-3/TRBV12-4	NA	TRBJ1-2	CASSRQGNYGYTF	TGTGCCAGCAGTCGACAGGGAAACTATGGCTACACCTTC
TRBD1	TRBV18	NA	TRBJ2-7	CASSQGTGSGSYEQYF	TGTGCCAGCTCCCAGGGGACAGGGTCGGGCTCCTACGAGCAGTACTTC
NA	TRBV6-1	NA	TRBJ2-7	CASSEQDDTYEQYF	TGTGCCAGCAGTGAACAGGATGATACCTACGAGCAGTACTTC
TRBD1	TRBV11-3	NA	TRBJ2-7	CASSLEDRASEYEQYF	TGTGCCAGCAGCCTAGAAGACAGGGCCTCCGAGTACGAGCAGTACTTC
NA	TRBV20-1	NA	TRBJ2-3	CSARPADTQYF	TGCAGTGCTAGACCGGCAGATACGCAGTATTTT
NA	TRBV7-8	NA	TRBJ1-2	CASSLGAGNYGYTF	TGTGCCAGCAGCTTAGGTGCAGGGAACTATGGCTACACCTTC
NA	TRBV5-5	NA	TRBJ2-7	CASSPGREDEQYF	TGTGCCAGCAGCCCGGGCAGGGAAGACGAGCAGTACTTC
NA	TRBV6-1	NA	TRBJ1-4	CASSDVAGEKLFF	TGTGCCAGCAGTGACGTGGCCGGGGAAAAACTGTTTTTT
TRBD1	TRBV27	NA	TRBJ1-2	CASSSGQGGNGYTF	TGTGCCAGCAGTTCCGGACAGGGGGGGAATGGCTACACCTTC
TRBD1	TRBV19	NA	TRBJ1-2	CASRSDRGNTYGYTF	TGTGCCAGTAGATCCGACAGGGGTAATACGTATGGCTACACCTTC
NA	TRBV7-8	NA	TRBJ1-1	CASSLAPRDTEAFF	TGTGCCAGCAGCTTAGCTCCCAGGGACACTGAAGCTTTCTTT
NA	TRBV7-3	NA	TRBJ2-2	CASSLGGNTGELFF	TGTGCCAGCAGCCTCGGGGGGAACACCGGGGAGCTGTTTTTT
NA	TRBV5-6	NA	TRBJ2-3	CASSLVRGTDTQYF	TGTGCCAGCAGCTTGGTACGGGGGACAGATACGCAGTATTTT
TRBD1	TRBV3-1/TRBV3-2	NA	TRBJ1-1	CASSLGQGWGTEAFF	TGTGCCAGCAGCCTCGGACAGGGCTGGGGGACTGAAGCTTTCTTT
NA	TRBV3-1/TRBV3-2	NA	TRBJ1-1	CASSQDVRGGAFF	TGTGCCAGCAGCCAAGATGTCCGGGGGGGCGCTTTCTTT
NA	TRBV27	NA	TRBJ2-1	CASSPHDPLSYNEQFF	TGTGCCAGCAGTCCCCACGACCCTCTCTCCTACAATGAGCAGTTCTTC
TRBD1	TRBV5-1	NA	TRBJ2-5	CASSSGQYQETQYF	TGCGCCAGCAGCTCGGGACAGTACCAAGAGACCCAGTACTTC
NA	TRBV5-1	NA	TRBJ2-2	CASSPRQPNTGELFF	TGCGCCAGCAGCCCCCGACAGCCGAACACCGGGGAGCTGTTTTTT
NA	TRBV3-1/TRBV3-2	NA	TRBJ2-3	CASSVDISGDTQYF	TGTGCCAGCAGCGTCGATATTTCCGGGGATACGCAGTATTTT
TRBD2	TRBV5-1	NA	TRBJ2-5	CASSWSGEITDTQYF	TGCGCCAGCAGCTGGAGCGGGGAAATCACCGACACCCAGTACTTC
NA	TRBV7-8	NA	TRBJ1-5	CASSLRDDSSNQPQHF	TGTGCCAGCAGCTTACGAGACGACAGTAGCAATCAGCCCCAGCATTTT
NA	TRBV24-1	NA	TRBJ2-3	CATRGTDVSTDTQYF	TGTGCCACCAGAGGGACGGACGTGAGCACAGATACGCAGTATTTT
NA	TRBV9	NA	TRBJ1-2	CASSAGRNRVGYGYTF	TGTGCCAGCAGCGCCGGCCGCAACAGGGTGGGGTATGGCTACACCTTC
NA	TRBV4-2	NA	TRBJ1-5	CASSQEQESNQPQHF	TGTGCCAGCAGCCAAGAACAGGAGAGCAATCAGCCCCAGCATTTT
NA	TRBV19	NA	TRBJ2-7	CASSIGTPEHYEQYF	TGTGCCAGTAGTATCGGGACTCCCGAGCATTACGAGCAGTACTTC
NA	TRBV30	NA	TRBJ2-1	CAWSRERKYNEQFF	TGTGCCTGGTCCAGGGAGCGGAAGTACAATGAGCAGTTCTTC
NA	TRBV9	NA	TRBJ1-6	CASSVDDRDSSYNSPLHF	TGTGCCAGCAGCGTAGATGATAGAGATAGCTCCTATAATTCACCCCTCCACTTT
NA	TRBV15	once	TRBJ1-1	CATRAGGGRNTEAFF	TGTGCCACCAGGGCGGGAGGGGGAAGGAACACTGAAGCTTTCTTT
NA	TRBV9	NA	TRBJ2-2	CASSVDGARKTGELFF	TGTGCCAGCAGCGTAGACGGGGCTAGAAAGACCGGGGAGCTGTTTTTT